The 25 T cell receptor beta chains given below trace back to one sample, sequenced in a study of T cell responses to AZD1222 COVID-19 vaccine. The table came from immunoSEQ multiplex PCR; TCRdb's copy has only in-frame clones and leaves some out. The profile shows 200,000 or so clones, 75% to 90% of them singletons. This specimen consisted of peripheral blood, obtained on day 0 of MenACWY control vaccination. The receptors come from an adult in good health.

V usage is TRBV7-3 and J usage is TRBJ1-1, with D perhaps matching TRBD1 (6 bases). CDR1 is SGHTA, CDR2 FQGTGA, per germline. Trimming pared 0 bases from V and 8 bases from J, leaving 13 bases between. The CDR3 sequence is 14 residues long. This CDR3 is CASSLTAGDGEAFF. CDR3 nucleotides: TGTGCCAGCAGCTTAACTGCAGGGGATGGGGAAGCTTTCTTT.

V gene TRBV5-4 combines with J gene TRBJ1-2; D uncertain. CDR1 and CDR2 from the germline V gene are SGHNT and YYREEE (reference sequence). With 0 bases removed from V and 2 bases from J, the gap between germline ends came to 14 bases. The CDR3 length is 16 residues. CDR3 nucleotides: TGTGCCAGCAGCTTGGCCGGCGGGAGTCCCAACTATGGCTACACCTTC. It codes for CASSLAGGSPNYGYTF.

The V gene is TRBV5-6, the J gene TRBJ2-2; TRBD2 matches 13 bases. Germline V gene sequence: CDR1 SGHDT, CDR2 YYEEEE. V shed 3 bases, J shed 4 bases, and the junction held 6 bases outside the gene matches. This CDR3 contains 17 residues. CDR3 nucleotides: TGTGCCAGCAGCTGGGGGACTAGCGGGACGGGCACCGGGGAGCTGTTTTTT. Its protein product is CASSWGTSGTGTGELFF. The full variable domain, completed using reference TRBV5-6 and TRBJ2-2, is DAGVTQSPTHLIKTRGQQVTLRCSPKSGHDTVSWYQQALGQGPQFIFQYYEEEERQRGNFPDRFSGHQFPNYSSELNVNALLLGDSALYLCASSWGTSGTGTGELFFGEGSRLTVL.

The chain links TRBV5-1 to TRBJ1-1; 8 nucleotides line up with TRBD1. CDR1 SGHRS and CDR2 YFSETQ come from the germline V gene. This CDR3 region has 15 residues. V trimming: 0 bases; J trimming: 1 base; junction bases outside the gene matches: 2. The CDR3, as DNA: TGCGCCAGCAGCTTGGCCGGGACAGGGAACACTGAAGCTTTCTTT. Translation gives CASSLAGTGNTEAFF.

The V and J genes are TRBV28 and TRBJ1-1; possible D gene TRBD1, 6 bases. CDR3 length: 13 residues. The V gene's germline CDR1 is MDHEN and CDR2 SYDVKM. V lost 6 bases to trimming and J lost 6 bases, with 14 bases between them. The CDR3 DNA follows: TGTGCCAGCAGATATCCAGGGGCCCCTGAAGCTTTCTTT. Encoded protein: CASRYPGAPEAFF.

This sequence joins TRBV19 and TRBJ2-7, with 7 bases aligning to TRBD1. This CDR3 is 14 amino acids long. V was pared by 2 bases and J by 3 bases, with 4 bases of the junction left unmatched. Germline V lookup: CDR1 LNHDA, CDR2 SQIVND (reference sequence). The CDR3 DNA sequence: TGTGCCAGTAGTATAAACGGACAGGACTACGAGCAGTACTTC. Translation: CASSINGQDYEQYF.

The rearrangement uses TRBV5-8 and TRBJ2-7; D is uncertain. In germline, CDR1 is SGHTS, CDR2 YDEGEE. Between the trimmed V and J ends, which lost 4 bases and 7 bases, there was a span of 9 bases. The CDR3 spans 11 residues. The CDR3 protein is CASSPAREQYF. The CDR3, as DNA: TGTGCCAGCAGCCCGGCACGGGAGCAGTACTTC.

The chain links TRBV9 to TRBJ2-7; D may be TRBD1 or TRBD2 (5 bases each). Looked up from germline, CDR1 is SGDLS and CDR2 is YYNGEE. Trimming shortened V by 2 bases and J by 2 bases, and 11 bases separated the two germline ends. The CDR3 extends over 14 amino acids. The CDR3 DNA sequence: TGTGCCAGCAGCGTGGGGACCGGACCCTACGAGCAGTACTTC. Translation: CASSVGTGPYEQYF.

The CDR3 sequence is CATSRASGGETQYF. DNA of the CDR3: TGTGCCACCAGCAGAGCTAGCGGGGGGGAGACCCAGTACTTC. The rearrangement joins TRBV15 to TRBJ2-5, with 11 bases fitting TRBD2. The V gene's germline CDR1 is LNHNV and CDR2 YYDKDF (reference sequence). This CDR3 is built from 14 residues. Trimming removed 1 base from V and 5 bases from J; junction bases left unmatched: 0.

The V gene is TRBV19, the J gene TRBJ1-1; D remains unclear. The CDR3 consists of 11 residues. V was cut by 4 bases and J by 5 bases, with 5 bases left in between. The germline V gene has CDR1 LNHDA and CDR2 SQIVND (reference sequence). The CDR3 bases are TGTGCCAGTAGTAGGGAAACTGAAGCTTTCTTT. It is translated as CASSRETEAFF.

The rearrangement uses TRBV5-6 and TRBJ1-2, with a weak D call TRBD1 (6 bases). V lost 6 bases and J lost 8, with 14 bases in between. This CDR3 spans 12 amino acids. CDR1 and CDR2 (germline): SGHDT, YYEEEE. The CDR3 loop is CASTSGGSGYTF. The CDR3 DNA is TGTGCCAGCACCTCGGGGGGCTCCGGCTACACCTTC.

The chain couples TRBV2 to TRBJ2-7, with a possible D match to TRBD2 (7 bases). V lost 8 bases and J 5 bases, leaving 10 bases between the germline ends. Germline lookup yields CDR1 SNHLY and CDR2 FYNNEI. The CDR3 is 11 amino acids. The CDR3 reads CASGGANEQYF. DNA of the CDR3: TGTGCCAGCGGGGGGGCAAACGAGCAGTACTTC.

CDR3 DNA: TGTGCCAGCAGCCAAGGGGCGGATTCTGGAAACACCATATATTTT. Translating gives CASSQGADSGNTIYF. V gene TRBV3-1 (or the pseudogene TRBV3-2) combines with J gene TRBJ1-3; D is ambiguous. V was clipped by 1 base and J by 1 base, with 8 bases between them. CDR1 is LGHDT and CDR2 is YNNKEL in the germline V gene (reference sequence). The CDR3 loop spans 15 amino acids.

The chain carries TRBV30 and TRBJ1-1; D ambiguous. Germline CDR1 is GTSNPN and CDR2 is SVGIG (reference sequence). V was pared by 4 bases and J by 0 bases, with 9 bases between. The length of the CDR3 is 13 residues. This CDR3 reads CAWILNMNTEAFF. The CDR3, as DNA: TGTGCCTGGATTCTAAACATGAACACTGAAGCTTTCTTT.

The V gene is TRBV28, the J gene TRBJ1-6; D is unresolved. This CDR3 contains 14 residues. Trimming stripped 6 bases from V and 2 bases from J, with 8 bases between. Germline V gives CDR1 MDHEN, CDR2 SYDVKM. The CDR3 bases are TGTGCCAGCAGGGGTAGCCCCTATAATTCACCCCTCCACTTT. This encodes CASRGSPYNSPLHF.

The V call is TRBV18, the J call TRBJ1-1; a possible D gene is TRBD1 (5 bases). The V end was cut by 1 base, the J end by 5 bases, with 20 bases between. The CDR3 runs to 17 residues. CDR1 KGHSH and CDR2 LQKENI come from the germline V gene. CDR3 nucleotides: TGTGCCAGCTCACCACTCTCACGGGTAAGGGGAGAGACTGAAGCTTTCTTT. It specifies CASSPLSRVRGETEAFF.

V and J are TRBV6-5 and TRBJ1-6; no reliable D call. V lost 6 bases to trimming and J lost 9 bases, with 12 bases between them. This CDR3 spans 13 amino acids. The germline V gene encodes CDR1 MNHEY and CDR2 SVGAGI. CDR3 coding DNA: TGTGCCAGCAGCCGAGGACGGGGTTCACCCCTCCACTTT. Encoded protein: CASSRGRGSPLHF.

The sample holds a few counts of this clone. This chain's CDR3 is CASSPPGGAGEQYF. Written as DNA, the CDR3 is TGTGCCAGCAGCCCCCCGGGAGGGGCGGGGGAGCAGTACTTC. The chain joins TRBV5-6 to TRBJ2-7; 8 nucleotides align to TRBD2. Germline CDR1 and CDR2: SGHDT and YYEEEE. The CDR3 spans 14 residues. The V and J ends lost 4 bases and 7 bases, in that order; junction bases with no gene match: 10.

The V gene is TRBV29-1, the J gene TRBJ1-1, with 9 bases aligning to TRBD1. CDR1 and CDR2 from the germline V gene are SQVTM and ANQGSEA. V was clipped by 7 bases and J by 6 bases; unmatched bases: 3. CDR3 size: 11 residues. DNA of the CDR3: TGCAGCGGCGGACAGGGGTCTGAAGCTTTCTTT. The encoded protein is CSGGQGSEAFF. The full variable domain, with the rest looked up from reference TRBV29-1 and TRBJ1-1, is SAVISQKPSRDICQRGTSLTIQCQVDSQVTMMFWYRQQPGQSLTLIATANQGSEATYESGFVIDKFPISRPNLTFSTLTVSNMSPEDSSIYLCSGGQGSEAFFGQGTRLTVV.

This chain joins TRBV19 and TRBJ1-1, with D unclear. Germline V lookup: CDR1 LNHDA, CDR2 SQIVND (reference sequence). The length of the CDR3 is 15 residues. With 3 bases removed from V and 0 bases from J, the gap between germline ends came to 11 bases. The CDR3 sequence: CASSMVAGLNTEAFF. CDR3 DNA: TGTGCCAGTAGTATGGTCGCAGGCCTGAACACTGAAGCTTTCTTT.

The CDR3 bases are TGTGCCAGCAGCAATAGCCGGCTGGGCGAGCAGTACTTC. This sequence encodes CASSNSRLGEQYF. The chain combines TRBV7-3 with TRBJ2-7; no reliable D call. CDR1 is SGHTA, CDR2 FQGTGA, per germline. CDR3 length equals 13 residues. V was trimmed by 5 bases and J by 6 bases, leaving 14 bases between them.

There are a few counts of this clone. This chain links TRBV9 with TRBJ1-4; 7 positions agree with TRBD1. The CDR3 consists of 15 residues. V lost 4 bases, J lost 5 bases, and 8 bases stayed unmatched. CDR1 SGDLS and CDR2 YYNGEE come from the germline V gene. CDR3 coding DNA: TGTGCCAGCAGCCTCCGGGGACAGATCAATGAAAAACTGTTTTTT. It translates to CASSLRGQINEKLFF.

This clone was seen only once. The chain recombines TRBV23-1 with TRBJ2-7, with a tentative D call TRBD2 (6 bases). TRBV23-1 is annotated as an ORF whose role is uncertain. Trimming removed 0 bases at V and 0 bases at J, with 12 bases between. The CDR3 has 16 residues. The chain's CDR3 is CASSQSALATSYEQYF. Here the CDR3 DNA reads TGCGCCAGCAGTCAATCGGCGCTAGCGACCTCCTACGAGCAGTACTTC.

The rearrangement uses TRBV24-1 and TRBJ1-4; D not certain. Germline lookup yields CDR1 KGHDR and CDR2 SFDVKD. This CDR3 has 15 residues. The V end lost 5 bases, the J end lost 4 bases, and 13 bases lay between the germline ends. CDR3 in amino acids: CATSGNDDFNEKLFF. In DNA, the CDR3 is TGTGCCACCAGTGGCAACGATGACTTTAATGAAAAACTGTTTTTT.

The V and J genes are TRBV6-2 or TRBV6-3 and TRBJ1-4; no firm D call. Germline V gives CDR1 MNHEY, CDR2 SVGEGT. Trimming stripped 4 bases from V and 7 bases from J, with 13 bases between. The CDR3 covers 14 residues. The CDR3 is CASSLSGTPEKLFF. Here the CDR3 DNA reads TGTGCCAGCAGTTTGTCCGGAACGCCTGAAAAACTGTTTTTT.